The next 17 T cell receptor beta chains were all read from a single sample in a study of T cells in Graves' hyperthyroidism and ophthalmopathy. The source material, RNA transcripts, was used to amplify TCR beta CDR3 regions. The TCR CDR3 first-round RT-PCR relied on the HTBI primer set. TCRdb re-derived calls from the multiplex PCR reads in MiXCR, one entry per CDR3 protein. The sample has around 250,000 distinct CDR3 sequences; roughly 22% are singletons. Sequences were obtained from blood. The receptors stem from a woman aged 40 to 50 with Graves' ophthalmopathy.

This chain joins TRBV12-3 or TRBV12-4 and TRBJ2-7, with unresolved D. This CDR3 has 13 amino acids. Trimming removed 1 base from V and 2 bases from J, with 6 bases in between. The DNA for the CDR3 is TGTGCCAGCAGTTTAGGCACGCCCTACGAGCAGTACTTC. It is translated as CASSLGTPYEQYF.

This chain uses TRBV19 with TRBJ2-5; D gene ambiguous. V was shortened by 8 bases and J by 5 bases, with 18 bases between the two germline ends. The CDR3 is made up of 14 amino acids. Germline V gives CDR1 LNHDA, CDR2 SQIVND (reference sequence). The CDR3 DNA follows: TGTGCCAGTTCGCTACGGCGAGTGGACGAGACCCAGTACTTC. Protein product: CASSLRRVDETQYF.

There are many counts of this clonotype. The chain links TRBV2 to TRBJ1-6; no firm D call. Deletions cut 7 bases from V and 5 bases from J, with 9 bases between. This CDR3 region has 13 residues. Germline values: CDR1 SNHLY, CDR2 FYNNEI. The CDR3 DNA is TGTGCCAGCAAATTACCGAATAATTCACCCCTCCACTTT. Its translation: CASKLPNNSPLHF.

A few counts support this clonotype. This chain uses TRBV7-3 with TRBJ1-6; D remains ambiguous. Trimming pared 4 bases from V and 6 bases from J, leaving 13 bases between. This CDR3 spans 15 amino acids. Germline V CDR1 and CDR2: SGHTA, FQGTGA. CDR3 sequence reads: CASSSDGPTNSPLHF. In DNA form, the CDR3 reads TGTGCCAGCAGCTCTGACGGGCCCACTAATTCACCCCTCCACTTT.

In its sample, this clonotype was seen many times. The chain couples TRBV2 to TRBJ1-4; TRBD1 matches at 9 bases. Germline V CDR1 and CDR2: SNHLY, FYNNEI. The ends lost 6 bases at V and 6 bases at J; junction bases unmatched: 2. The CDR3 has 13 amino acids. CDR3 in DNA: TGTGCCAGCAGGTGGACAGGGGATGAAAAACTGTTTTTT. This sequence encodes CASRWTGDEKLFF.

The J gene is TRBJ2-5, the V gene TRBV6-1, with 11 positions matching TRBD2. The CDR3 consists of 15 residues. The junction had 7 bases not matched to a gene; V was cut back by 10 bases and J by 0 bases. Germline V gives CDR1 MNHNS, CDR2 SASEGT. In DNA form, the CDR3 reads TGTGCCATCGGGACTAGCGGCTCGTACCAAGAGACCCAGTACTTC. Its translation is CAIGTSGSYQETQYF.

This clonotype was recorded many times. The chain combines TRBV12-3 or TRBV12-4 with TRBJ2-6; D is undetermined. The CDR3 runs to 13 residues. The V end was cut by 7 bases, the J end by 0 bases, with 4 bases between. The DNA of the CDR3 is TGTGCCAGCACTAGCTCTGGGGCCAACGTCCTGACTTTC. Amino acid sequence: CASTSSGANVLTF.

This clonotype was observed at least ten times. The chain carries TRBV24-1 and TRBJ2-5; D call uncertain. Germline values: CDR1 KGHDR, CDR2 SFDVKD. This CDR3 has 12 residues. Trimming cost V 1 base and J 5 bases, with 4 bases left between them. CDR3 protein: CATSDFRETQYF. The CDR3 nucleotides are TGTGCCACCAGTGATTTCCGGGAGACCCAGTACTTC.

This clonotype was seen many times. The chain recombines TRBV3-1 with TRBJ2-5; either TRBD1 or TRBD2 may fit D (5 bases each). The CDR3 contains 17 residues. V lost 1 base and J lost 0, with 15 bases in between. Germline V lookup: CDR1 LGHDT, CDR2 YNNKEL (reference sequence). In DNA form, the CDR3 reads TGTGCCAGCAGCCAAGTCTACAGTGGGACGTACCAAGAGACCCAGTACTTC. As protein: CASSQVYSGTYQETQYF.

For this clonotype: This may come from a read error, since a much larger clone is one base off. This chain joins TRBV2 and TRBJ2-6, with unresolved D. V was pared by 6 bases and J by 5 bases, with 8 bases between. The CDR3 sequence is 13 residues long. CDR1 and CDR2 (germline): SNHLY, FYNNEI. The CDR3, as DNA: TGTGCCAGCAGCGCTGCTCGGGCCAACGTCCTGACTTTC. This gives the protein CASSAARANVLTF. The full variable domain, completed using reference TRBV2 and TRBJ2-6, is EPEVTQTPSHQVTQMGQEVILRCVPISNHLYFYWYRQILGQKVEFLVSFYNNEISEKSEIFDDQFSVERPDGSNFTLKIRSTKLEDSAMYFCASSAARANVLTFGAGSRLTVL.

This clonotype was seen at least ten times. This sequence joins TRBV3-1 and TRBJ2-5, with D unresolved. V was shortened by 0 bases and J by 3 bases, with 11 bases between the two germline ends. The CDR3 totals 15 residues. CDR1 is LGHDT and CDR2 is YNNKEL in the germline V gene (reference sequence). As DNA, the CDR3 is TGTGCCAGCAGCCAAGAGTCTGGACGGAAAGAGACCCAGTACTTC. Its translation is CASSQESGRKETQYF.

This chain joins TRBV7-2 and TRBJ2-2; D ambiguous. This CDR3 has 14 residues. Germline assignment: CDR1 SGHTA and CDR2 FQGNSA. The V end lost 3 bases, the J end lost 4 bases, and 9 bases lay between the germline ends. The CDR3 spells CASSFSRATGELFF. Here the CDR3 DNA reads TGTGCCAGCAGCTTTTCTAGGGCCACCGGGGAGCTGTTTTTT.

This clonotype occurred many times. The CDR3 loop reads CASSLMRTSGTYRETQYF. The CDR3, as DNA: TGTGCCAGCAGTTTAATGAGGACTAGCGGGACCTACCGAGAGACCCAGTACTTC. The J gene is TRBJ2-5, the V gene TRBV28; TRBD2 aligns across 12 bases. The CDR3 covers 18 residues. V lost 2 bases and J lost 4; bases outside the gene matches: 11. The germline gives CDR1 MDHEN, CDR2 SYDVKM.

The CDR3 here is CASSLAPSRVGSGGEQYF. The CDR3, as DNA: TGTGCCAGCAGCTTAGCCCCCTCCCGTGTTGGCAGCGGGGGCGAGCAGTACTTC. V usage is TRBV7-2 and J usage is TRBJ2-7, with 8 bases that match TRBD2. This CDR3 region has 18 residues. CDR1 SGHTA and CDR2 FQGNSA come from the germline V gene. V shed 0 bases and J 6 bases; nucleotides not matched to a gene: 16.

This clonotype was counted ten times or more. The V gene is TRBV7-8, the J gene TRBJ2-2; D unresolved. This CDR3 contains 13 residues. Germline V gives CDR1 SGHVS, CDR2 FQNEAQ. V gave up 7 bases and J gave up 1 base, with 7 bases separating them. The CDR3 region is CASTLGNTGELFF. The CDR3 nucleotides read TGTGCCAGCACTCTGGGGAACACCGGGGAGCTGTTTTTT.

The sample holds many counts of this clonotype. This chain connects TRBV28 to TRBJ1-5; D uncertain. V shed 3 bases and J shed 5 bases, with 8 bases lying between them. The CDR3 totals 13 residues. Germline CDR1 is MDHEN and CDR2 is SYDVKM. In DNA form, the CDR3 reads TGTGCCAGCAGTTTCCCCTCAGATCAGCCCCAGCATTTT. Protein sequence: CASSFPSDQPQHF.

In this sample, this clonotype turned up many times. The chain is built from TRBV7-3 and TRBJ1-1; a possible D gene is TRBD1 (5 bases). The germline V gene has CDR1 SGHTA and CDR2 FQGTGA. V lost 3 bases and J lost 11, with 22 bases in between. This CDR3 comprises 15 residues. CDR3 region: CASSFNWGLARRAFF. The CDR3 nucleotides are TGTGCCAGCAGCTTCAACTGGGGCCTAGCGAGGCGGGCTTTCTTT.